These T cell receptor beta chains were read from a single sample in a study of early T cells in non-severe SARS-CoV-2 infection. TCRdb ran MiXCR on the 5' RACE reads and lists one entry per CDR3 protein. This sample has tens of thousands of distinct CDR3 sequences, with 10% found just once. Sequences were derived from whole blood, sampled at baseline. These receptors all stem from an adult who was a healthcare worker with PCR-confirmed SARS-CoV-2 infection or an uninfected control (not recorded which). CDR3s include the opening cysteine and the closing phenylalanine or tryptophan. Each record gives: D gene, V gene, J gene, clone size, CDR3 length, CDR3 DNA, CDR3 protein. The D gene is left open where the match is weak. Expanded clones are given a class, and other clones once, few, many or no size at all.

D gene: NA; V gene: TRBV18; J gene: TRBJ2-7; clone size: NA; CDR3 length: 15; CDR3 DNA: TGTGCCAGCTCACCAGTCGGGTTTCGGTCCTACGAGCAGTACTTC; CDR3 protein: CASSPVGFRSYEQYF
D gene: TRBD2; V gene: TRBV7-9; J gene: TRBJ2-5; clone size: many; CDR3 length: 13; CDR3 DNA: TGTGCCAGCAGCTTGGCGGGGGGAGAGACCCAGTACTTC; CDR3 protein: CASSLAGGETQYF
D gene: NA; V gene: TRBV30; J gene: TRBJ2-7; clone size: NA; CDR3 length: 14; CDR3 DNA: TGTGCCTGGAGCTCCCAGGGAATCGGTTACGAGCAGTACTTC; CDR3 protein: CAWSSQGIGYEQYF
D gene: TRBD2; V gene: TRBV20-1; J gene: TRBJ2-3; clone size: NA; CDR3 length: 14; CDR3 DNA: TGCAGTGCTAGTTTTAGCGGGGACACAGATACGCAGTATTTT; CDR3 protein: CSASFSGDTDTQYF
D gene: TRBD1; V gene: TRBV24-1; J gene: TRBJ2-3; clone size: NA; CDR3 length: 15; CDR3 DNA: TGTGCCACCAGTGACCCGGGACAGGGAAAAGATACGCAGTATTTT; CDR3 protein: CATSDPGQGKDTQYF
D gene: NA; V gene: TRBV5-1; J gene: TRBJ2-7; clone size: NA; CDR3 length: 14; CDR3 DNA: TGCGCCAGCAGCAACTACCTACAGGGAAGGGAGCAGTACTTC; CDR3 protein: CASSNYLQGREQYF
D gene: NA; V gene: TRBV7-2; J gene: TRBJ1-5; clone size: few; CDR3 length: 15; CDR3 DNA: TGTGCCAGCAGCCCGACAGTTTATAGCAATCAGCCCCAGCATTTT; CDR3 protein: CASSPTVYSNQPQHF
D gene: NA; V gene: TRBV18; J gene: TRBJ2-7; clone size: many; CDR3 length: 12; CDR3 DNA: TGTGCCAGCTCACTCCCAAGGGGGGTTGAACGCTTC; CDR3 protein: CASSLPRGVERF
D gene: NA; V gene: TRBV20-1; J gene: TRBJ2-5; clone size: few; CDR3 length: 14; CDR3 DNA: TGCAGTGCTAGAAGTCGGGGCGCGGGGGAGACCCAGTACTTC; CDR3 protein: CSARSRGAGETQYF
D gene: NA; V gene: TRBV10-2; J gene: TRBJ2-1; clone size: NA; CDR3 length: 14; CDR3 DNA: TGCGCCAGCAGTGAGGCCCTCGAGGAGCGCCAACAGTTCTTC; CDR3 protein: CASSEALEERQQFF
D gene: NA; V gene: TRBV6-5; J gene: TRBJ1-3; clone size: NA; CDR3 length: 15; CDR3 DNA: TGTGCCAGCAGTTACGGAGGGGGAAGGGGAAACACCATATATTTT; CDR3 protein: CASSYGGGRGNTIYF
D gene: TRBD2; V gene: TRBV7-8; J gene: TRBJ2-1; clone size: many; CDR3 length: 14; CDR3 DNA: TGTGCCAGCAGCGGACTAGCGGGGGCGAGGGTGCAGTTCTTC; CDR3 protein: CASSGLAGARVQFF
D gene: NA; V gene: TRBV5-1; J gene: TRBJ1-5; clone size: NA; CDR3 length: 13; CDR3 DNA: TGCGCCAGCAGACAGGACGACAATCAGCCCCAGCATTTT; CDR3 protein: CASRQDDNQPQHF
D gene: TRBD2; V gene: TRBV7-6; J gene: TRBJ2-7; clone size: NA; CDR3 length: 16; CDR3 DNA: TGTGCCAGCAACAAAACGGGGGGGCGTTCTGCCTACGAGCAGTACTTC; CDR3 protein: CASNKTGGRSAYEQYF
D gene: NA; V gene: TRBV12-3/TRBV12-4; J gene: TRBJ1-6; clone size: many; CDR3 length: 13; CDR3 DNA: TGTGCCAGCAGTTTGTGGGAGAATTCACCCCTCCACTTT; CDR3 protein: CASSLWENSPLHF
D gene: NA; V gene: TRBV5-1; J gene: TRBJ1-2; clone size: NA; CDR3 length: 16; CDR3 DNA: TGCGCCAGCTCTCAGTGGAGTAATCCCACCAACTATGGCTACACCTTC; CDR3 protein: CASSQWSNPTNYGYTF
D gene: TRBD1; V gene: TRBV7-3; J gene: TRBJ1-6; clone size: NA; CDR3 length: 15; CDR3 DNA: TGTGCCAGCAGCTTAACCCCGACAGGGACATCACCCCTCCACTTT; CDR3 protein: CASSLTPTGTSPLHF
D gene: NA; V gene: TRBV3-1; J gene: TRBJ2-7; clone size: few; CDR3 length: 15; CDR3 DNA: TGTGCCAGCAGCCACCTTATCTGGGGGACCTACGAGCAGTACTTC; CDR3 protein: CASSHLIWGTYEQYF
D gene: NA; V gene: TRBV20-1; J gene: TRBJ2-7; clone size: many; CDR3 length: 11; CDR3 DNA: TGCAGTGCTGAAGTATACCCCGAGCAGTACTTC; CDR3 protein: CSAEVYPEQYF
D gene: NA; V gene: TRBV29-1; J gene: TRBJ2-1; clone size: many; CDR3 length: 13; CDR3 DNA: TGCAGCGGAGGACCTAGCTCCTACAATGAGCAGTTCTTC; CDR3 protein: CSGGPSSYNEQFF
D gene: NA; V gene: TRBV20-1; J gene: TRBJ2-2; clone size: many; CDR3 length: 12; CDR3 DNA: TGCAGTGCTGGACACCTCACCGGGGAGCTGTTTTTT; CDR3 protein: CSAGHLTGELFF
D gene: NA; V gene: TRBV5-4; J gene: TRBJ2-2; clone size: few; CDR3 length: 14; CDR3 DNA: TGTGCCAGCAGATCCACAGGGAGCACCGGGGAGCTGTTTTTT; CDR3 protein: CASRSTGSTGELFF
D gene: TRBD1; V gene: TRBV2; J gene: TRBJ2-5; clone size: many; CDR3 length: 16; CDR3 DNA: TGTGCCAGCACCTCCCTGGGACAGGTCGTCCAAGAGACCCAGTACTTC; CDR3 protein: CASTSLGQVVQETQYF
D gene: NA; V gene: TRBV29-1; J gene: TRBJ1-1; clone size: few; CDR3 length: 14; CDR3 DNA: TGCAGCGTCCGCGGACCGCCAATGAACACTGAAGCTTTCTTT; CDR3 protein: CSVRGPPMNTEAFF